Sequencing of this T cell receptor (beta chain) was carried out in a study of blood T cells in healthy people across ages (dated by TCRdb to the mid-2010s). Regarding the study in general: In model experiments, roughly one uniquely barcoded TCR beta cDNA molecule per two T cells was captured by template switching. The study measured age-related changes in TCR beta repertoire diversity using deep sequencing normalized with unique cDNA molecular identifiers. The donors were divided into four age groups: young (average around 15 years), middle-aged (under 40), aged (approximately 62) and long-lived (about 84). To avoid experimental bias, donors of different ages were spread randomly across the sequencing lanes. The study analyzed two additional independent replicas of 1 million unique cDNA reads from the same blood draw for two donors, one aged 18 to 30 and one aged 80 or older. The full study reports these points: There was a strong correlation between observed TCR beta diversity and the percentage of naive T cells measured by flow cytometry. As age increased, observed TCR beta diversity per million T cells dropped in a roughly linear way, and a significant reduction was already evident by age around 41. Compared with the aged group, more naive CD4+ T cells, fewer expanded clones and increased TCR diversity were shown by the long-lived group, suggesting age selection. Because profiling used bulk unsorted PBMCs, naive and antigen-experienced compartments could not be compared conclusively. Estimates of total diversity from one million sequenced T cells were regarded as lower bounds and underestimates. Because donor CMV infection status was unknown, age-related changes in expanded clonotypes were potentially confounded.

The library was built by means of 5' RACE. Sequenced on an Illumina HiSeq 2500. A second PCR of about 7 to 12 cycles was performed with a sample-barcoded 5' primer and a J-beta primer mix. A template-switch 5' adaptor carrying 12 random nucleotides introduced a unique molecular identifier onto each TCR beta cDNA molecule. At least 2.5 million CDR3-containing paired-end reads were obtained from each sample. The Mint cDNA synthesis kit, primed by a TRBC-specific oligonucleotide, was used to synthesize first-strand cDNA from all RNA. After uracil-DNA glycosylase treatment, a first 18-cycle PCR used universal primers M1SS and BC2_uni_R on all cDNA. As for the authors' bioinformatics: For normalization, 1 million high-quality reads were randomly selected from each sample, with every read carrying a distinct molecular identifier. Reads with shared molecular identifiers were discarded instead of being binned into consensus sequences. MiTCR, set to a Q25 quality threshold and the strictest error-elimination algorithm, was used for CDR3 identification, clonotype clustering and error correction. Lower-bound total TCR beta diversity was estimated with a nonparametric unseen species model using Euler transformation. Using fastp at Q25 and MiXCR, TCRdb reprocessed the public reads and kept productive beta chains. When rows share a CDR3 protein, they turn into one entry using the most common DNA and genes. Here the V and J calls rest on TCRdb's processing, not on the authors' analysis. The table for this sample lists 800,000 or so distinct CDR3 sequences; under 80% of them were counted only once. The ten largest make up 28% of the sample.

Remarks on this clonotype: Its specific antigen is unknown. No much larger clone is present one base from it, and per-base qualities are unavailable.

Donors were a few dozen systemically healthy Caucasian individuals from Russia aged roughly 6 to 90 years. Ten milliliters of peripheral blood were drawn from each donor into EDTA-treated Vacutainer tubes. PBMCs were isolated by Ficoll-Paque density-gradient centrifugation, with at least 6 million obtained per sample. Total RNA was extracted from PBMCs with Trizol reagent, with at least 5 micrograms obtained per sample. Naive CD45RAhigh/CD27high T cell percentages were measured by flow cytometry on a PBMC aliquot from every donor. From its cysteine to its phenylalanine, the CDR3 spans 12 amino acids. CDR3 DNA only is kept here, 36 bases in frame from base 1. CDR1 is given as KGHDR and CDR2 as SFDVKD, both from the germline V gene. V is cut by 4 bases and J by 8 bases, and the space between the germline ends is 10 bases.

The material sequenced was blood. The sequence joins TRBV24-1 to TRBJ1-2, with an unclear D gene assignment. The source is a man aged 30-40 years in good health. This receptor carries the CDR3 CATSEHAGGYTF. The DNA sequence reads TGTGCCACCAGTGAACACGCAGGCGGCTACACCTTC.